Below are 30 T cell receptor beta chains sequenced from a single sample in a study of vaccination effects on CD4 cells after COVID-19. The culture ran for 10 days, and then CD4+ T cells were isolated. Each participant was given two doses of one vaccine (BNT162b2 or mRNA-1273). Measured with immunoSEQ multiplex PCR; TCRdb has only the in-frame clones, and not every one. The profile covers over 45,000 clones, with roughly 72% appearing a single time and 6.5% to 9% taken by the ten largest. These TCRs' antigens remain unknown. The source material was CD4+ T cells from PBMCs cultured without peptide, sampled after COVID-19 vaccination. These receptors were collected from a human donor who received a COVID-19 vaccine.

V usage is TRBV2 and J usage is TRBJ2-5; weak D call: TRBD1 (5 bases). V dropped 2 bases and J dropped 2 bases, with 12 bases sitting between them. Germline CDR1 is SNHLY and CDR2 is FYNNEI. The CDR3 is 15 amino acids. Here the CDR3 reads CASSETLGAQETQYF. The CDR3 DNA reads TGTGCCAGCAGTGAAACCCTTGGGGCGCAAGAGACCCAGTACTTC.

This chain joins TRBV5-5 and TRBJ2-7; D gene ambiguous. There are 12 residues in the CDR3. The germline V gene has CDR1 SGHKS and CDR2 YYEKEE (reference sequence). V gave up 2 bases and J gave up 7 bases, with 10 bases separating them. The CDR3 sequence: CASSLGSLEQYF. CDR3 nucleotides: TGTGCCAGCAGCTTAGGGTCCCTTGAGCAGTACTTC.

This rearrangement joins TRBV5-1 to TRBJ2-5; possible D gene TRBD1, 6 bases. This CDR3 has 17 amino acids. Trimming removed 0 bases from V and 0 bases from J, with 15 bases in between. Germline V gives CDR1 SGHRS, CDR2 YFSETQ. The CDR3 sequence is CASSLVGGQRNQETQYF. DNA for the CDR3: TGCGCCAGCAGCTTGGTTGGTGGACAGAGGAACCAAGAGACCCAGTACTTC. Full variable domain (remainder filled in from reference TRBV5-1 and TRBJ2-5): KAGVTQTPRYLIKTRGQQVTLSCSPISGHRSVSWYQQTPGQGLQFLFEYFSETQRNKGNFPGRFSGRQFSNSRSEMNVSTLELGDSALYLCASSLVGGQRNQETQYFGPGTRLLVL.

The chain combines TRBV5-1 with TRBJ1-6, with 7 bases that match TRBD1. The V gene end was trimmed by 5 bases and the J gene end by 9 bases; junction bases not matched to a gene: 11. Looked up from germline, CDR1 is SGHRS and CDR2 is YFSETQ. The CDR3 spans 15 residues. The CDR3 region has the DNA TGCGCCAGCAGGAGTCAGGGGGAAACGAGTTCACCCCTCCACTTT. It specifies CASRSQGETSSPLHF.

The rearrangement links TRBV3-1 (or the pseudogene TRBV3-2) to TRBJ2-2; no firm D call. Trimming took off 3 bases at V and 5 bases at J, with 7 bases between the two ends. The CDR3 contains 13 residues. CDR1 is LGHDT and CDR2 is YNNKEL in the germline V gene (reference sequence). CDR3 amino acids: CASSHDVTGELFF. CDR3 in DNA: TGTGCCAGCAGCCACGACGTTACCGGGGAGCTGTTTTTT.

V usage is TRBV2 and J usage is TRBJ1-5, with unresolved D. Per the germline V gene, CDR1 is SNHLY and CDR2 is FYNNEI. The CDR3 is made up of 11 amino acids. V was trimmed by 3 bases and J by 7 bases, leaving 4 bases between them. CDR3 region: CASSDDQPQHF. Here the CDR3 DNA reads TGTGCCAGCAGTGATGACCAGCCCCAGCATTTT. Based on the CDR3 plus reference TRBV2 and TRBJ1-5, the full variable domain is EPEVTQTPSHQVTQMGQEVILRCVPISNHLYFYWYRQILGQKVEFLVSFYNNEISEKSEIFDDQFSVERPDGSNFTLKIRSTKLEDSAMYFCASSDDQPQHFGDGTRLSIL.

The chain employs TRBV10-3 and TRBJ1-2; 9 nucleotides match TRBD1. V shed 11 bases, J shed 2 bases, and the junction held 6 bases outside the gene matches. This CDR3 is built from 13 residues. Germline CDR1 and CDR2: ENHRY and SYGVKD. DNA for the CDR3: TGTGCCGCCCAGGGACAGGGCAACTATGGCTACACCTTC. Its translation: CAAQGQGNYGYTF.

The chain employs TRBV5-1 and TRBJ1-5; D unclear. Between the trimmed V and J ends, which lost 0 bases and 3 bases, there was a span of 10 bases. The CDR3 loop spans 15 amino acids. Germline CDR1 is SGHRS and CDR2 is YFSETQ. For the CDR3, the DNA is TGCGCCAGCAGCTTGGGAGCCGGGGACAATCAGCCCCAGCATTTT. This codes for CASSLGAGDNQPQHF.

The rearrangement links TRBV6-5 to TRBJ1-5; D not resolved. CDR1 and CDR2 (germline): MNHEY, SVGAGI. The CDR3 spans 13 residues. V lost 5 bases to trimming and J lost 0 bases, with 5 bases between them. CDR3 bases: TGTGCCAGCAGTCAAAATAGCAATCAGCCCCAGCATTTT. Amino acid sequence: CASSQNSNQPQHF.

The chain is built from TRBV19 and TRBJ1-5; tentatively, D is TRBD1 (5 bases). Germline CDR1 reads LNHDA; CDR2 reads SQIVND (reference sequence). The V end was cut by 1 base, the J end by 4 bases, with 8 bases between. CDR3 length equals 14 residues. This CDR3 reads CASSIVRVNQPQHF. For the CDR3, the DNA is TGTGCCAGTAGTATAGTCAGGGTGAATCAGCCCCAGCATTTT.

This clone has more than one count but fewer than ten. This sequence joins TRBV4-1 and TRBJ1-1; 7 bases are a match to TRBD1. Germline trimming cut 3 bases from V and 4 bases from J; bases unmatched to any gene: 8. Germline assignment: CDR1 MGHRA and CDR2 YSYEKL. The CDR3 has 15 amino acids. This chain's CDR3 is CASSQADRAVTEAFF. The CDR3 DNA reads as TGCGCCAGCAGCCAGGCCGACAGGGCGGTCACTGAAGCTTTCTTT.

The chain recombines TRBV6-5 with TRBJ1-2, with 8 positions matching TRBD1. The CDR3 totals 15 residues. J lost 4 bases, V lost 6 bases, and 10 bases had no gene match. Germline-derived CDR1 and CDR2 are MNHEY and SVGAGI. The CDR3 nucleotides are TGTGCCAGCAGCGGCGGACAGGGTCTTGGCTATGGCTACACCTTC. This translates into CASSGGQGLGYGYTF.

CDR3 sequence reads: CASSPRDRDTGELFF. The CDR3 nucleotides are TGTGCCAGCAGCCCCCGGGACAGGGACACCGGGGAGCTGTTTTTT. The genes are TRBV3-1 (or the pseudogene TRBV3-2) and TRBJ2-2; 9 positions agree with TRBD1. This CDR3 contains 15 residues. The ends lost 4 bases at V and 3 bases at J; junction bases unmatched: 3. CDR1 is LGHDT, CDR2 YNNKEL, per germline (reference sequence).

This chain uses TRBV2 with TRBJ1-5; no clear D gene. This CDR3 region has 16 residues. CDR1 and CDR2 from the germline V gene are SNHLY and FYNNEI. Trimming removed 6 bases at V and 4 bases at J, with 19 bases between. The CDR3 DNA reads TGTGCCAGCAGACTGGAAGGGCAAGCGGGGAATCAGCCCCAGCATTTT. Translation gives CASRLEGQAGNQPQHF.

The chain joins TRBV5-5 to TRBJ1-2; 8 bases map to TRBD1. This CDR3 comprises 16 residues. Germline V gene data show CDR1 as SGHKS and CDR2 as YYEKEE (reference sequence). The V segment lost 1 base and the J segment 2 bases; nucleotides outside the gene matches: 7. CDR3 nucleotides: TGTGCCAGCAGCTTGCAGTGGGGACAGGAAAACTATGGCTACACCTTC. Encoded protein: CASSLQWGQENYGYTF.

This clone appeared once. This rearrangement joins TRBV19 to TRBJ2-7; TRBD2 is a possible D gene (6 bases). Trimming left V 5 bases short and J 6 bases short, with 20 bases between. Germline V lookup: CDR1 LNHDA, CDR2 SQIVND (reference sequence). This CDR3 has 15 residues. CDR3 sequence reads: CASSSPGEVTLEQYF. DNA for the CDR3: TGTGCCAGTAGTTCGCCGGGGGAGGTAACCCTCGAGCAGTACTTC.

In regard to this clone: The junction departs from germline at one end; a sequencing error may be responsible. This chain uses TRBV15 with TRBJ2-1, with TRBD2 matching 13 bases. The CDR3 is 14 residues long. CDR1 and CDR2 from the germline V gene are LNHNV and YYDKDF (reference sequence). This chain's CDR3 is CATSTRTSGRVLLF. In nucleotides, the CDR3 is TGTGCCACCAGCACTCGGACTAGCGGGAGAGTTTTGCTCTTC.

The chain joins TRBV7-9 to TRBJ2-1; 7 bases are a match to TRBD2. Germline V CDR1 and CDR2: SEHNR, FQNEAQ (reference sequence). J gave up 5 bases and V 0 bases, and 4 bases lay outside the gene matches. CDR3 size: 15 residues. The CDR3 region has the DNA TGTGCCAGCAGCTTAGCGGGAGGGCCCCACAATGAGCAGTTCTTC. It encodes CASSLAGGPHNEQFF.

The chain combines TRBV29-1 with TRBJ1-2, with D perhaps TRBD1 (6 bases). V lost 8 bases and J 6 bases, leaving 16 bases between the germline ends. This CDR3 region has 12 residues. Looked up from germline, CDR1 is SQVTM and CDR2 is ANQGSEA. CDR3 loop: CSIASGADGYTF. CDR3 bases: TGCAGCATTGCCTCGGGGGCGGATGGCTACACCTTC. Drawing the rest from reference TRBV29-1 and TRBJ1-2, the complete variable domain is SAVISQKPSRDICQRGTSLTIQCQVDSQVTMMFWYRQQPGQSLTLIATANQGSEATYESGFVIDKFPISRPNLTFSTLTVSNMSPEDSSIYLCSIASGADGYTFGSGTRLTVV.

The genes are TRBV7-2 and TRBJ2-7, with 8 nucleotides matching TRBD1. Per the germline V gene, CDR1 is SGHTA and CDR2 is FQGNSA. V shed 2 bases, J shed 4 bases, and the junction held 7 bases outside the gene matches. CDR3 length equals 15 residues. CDR3 loop: CASSLKDRAGYEQYF. CDR3 bases: TGTGCCAGCAGCTTAAAGGACAGGGCCGGTTACGAGCAGTACTTC.

The gene calls are TRBV19 and TRBJ1-5, with D unresolved. V dropped 6 bases and J dropped 1 base, with 13 bases sitting between them. The CDR3 consists of 15 residues. The germline CDR1 and CDR2 sequences are LNHDA and SQIVND (reference sequence). CDR3 DNA sequence: TGTGCCAGTAGATCCGACGGACTCAGCAATCAGCCCCAGCATTTT. Amino acid sequence: CASRSDGLSNQPQHF.

The CDR3 DNA sequence: TGTGCCAGCAGCTTGGGAGCGGTTGGAAACACCATATATTTT. Translating gives CASSLGAVGNTIYF. The rearrangement uses TRBV5-6 and TRBJ1-3; D gene ambiguous. The germline CDR1 and CDR2 sequences are SGHDT and YYEEEE. CDR3 length: 14 residues. Trimming removed 0 bases at V and 3 bases at J, with 7 bases between.

In this sample, this clone turned up a few times. This chain joins TRBV23-1 and TRBJ2-2, with D perhaps matching TRBD1 (5 bases). TRBV23-1 is reported as an ORF; its role is uncertain. Trimming removed 0 bases at V and 4 bases at J, with 12 bases between. This CDR3 spans 16 amino acids. CDR3 in amino acids: CASSQSRGQVTGELFF. The CDR3 DNA sequence: TGCGCCAGCAGTCAATCTAGGGGCCAAGTCACCGGGGAGCTGTTTTTT.

The V and J genes are TRBV6-2 or TRBV6-3 and TRBJ1-2; a possible D gene is TRBD1 (5 bases). V shed 0 bases and J shed 3 bases, with 11 bases lying between them. The CDR3 totals 15 residues. Germline loops: CDR1 MNHEY, CDR2 SVGEGT. CDR3 in DNA: TGTGCCAGCAGTTACTCGACGACAGCCTACTATGGCTACACCTTC. This gives the protein CASSYSTTAYYGYTF.

The chain joins TRBV24-1 to TRBJ2-5, with no clear D. V was pared by 1 base and J by 1 base, with 3 bases between. This CDR3 spans 13 amino acids. Germline CDR1 reads KGHDR; CDR2 reads SFDVKD. The CDR3 spells CATSDFRQETQYF. The DNA of the CDR3 is TGTGCCACCAGTGATTTTCGCCAAGAGACCCAGTACTTC.

The J gene is TRBJ1-6, the V gene TRBV27, with D unresolved. The germline gives CDR1 MNHEY, CDR2 SMNVEV (reference sequence). Trimming removed 3 bases at V and 7 bases at J, with 10 bases between. The length of the CDR3 is 14 residues. The CDR3, as DNA: TGTGCCAGCAGTTTTCGGCGGGAGAATTCACCCCTCCACTTT. Amino acid sequence: CASSFRRENSPLHF.

This clone has just one count. The rearrangement uses TRBV7-2 and TRBJ2-5; the D gene is possibly TRBD2 (6 bases). The germline gives CDR1 SGHTA, CDR2 FQGNSA. V lost 0 bases and J lost 4, with 12 bases in between. The CDR3 is 15 amino acids. CDR3 nucleotides: TGTGCCAGCAGCTTAGCGCGGGGTTCGGGAGAGACCCAGTACTTC. It is translated as CASSLARGSGETQYF.

CDR3 nucleotides: TGTGCCAGCAGCACCATGGACAGGGTGGAGACCCAGTACTTC. It specifies CASSTMDRVETQYF. The chain employs TRBV5-4 and TRBJ2-5, with TRBD1 matching over 8 bases. Per germline, CDR1 SGHNT and CDR2 YYREEE (reference sequence). The CDR3 loop spans 14 amino acids. J gave up 5 bases and V 4 bases, and 7 bases lay outside the gene matches.

This clone was counted once. The chain employs TRBV19 and TRBJ1-1, with D possibly TRBD1 on 6 matching bases. V gave up 4 bases and J gave up 1 base, with 16 bases separating them. The CDR3 consists of 16 residues. CDR1 and CDR2 (germline): LNHDA, SQIVND (reference sequence). CDR3 sequence reads: CASSTSYRDKNTEAFF. The CDR3 DNA follows: TGTGCCAGTAGTACCTCTTACCGGGACAAGAACACTGAAGCTTTCTTT.

In its sample, this clone was seen a few times. The chain has TRBV7-9 and TRBJ2-6; TRBD2 matches at 7 bases. Germline V gives CDR1 SEHNR, CDR2 FQNEAQ (reference sequence). After removal of 2 bases from V and 9 bases from J, the junction contained 1 base not matched to a gene. The CDR3 runs 13 residues. The DNA of the CDR3 is TGTGCCAGCAGCTTATCGGGAGGCAACGTCCTGACTTTC. Its protein product is CASSLSGGNVLTF. The full variable domain, completed using reference TRBV7-9 and TRBJ2-6, is DTGVSQNPRHKITKRGQNVTFRCDPISEHNRLYWYRQTLGQGPEFLTYFQNEAQLEKSRLLSDRFSAERPKGSFSTLEIQRTEQGDSAMYLCASSLSGGNVLTFGAGSRLTVL.